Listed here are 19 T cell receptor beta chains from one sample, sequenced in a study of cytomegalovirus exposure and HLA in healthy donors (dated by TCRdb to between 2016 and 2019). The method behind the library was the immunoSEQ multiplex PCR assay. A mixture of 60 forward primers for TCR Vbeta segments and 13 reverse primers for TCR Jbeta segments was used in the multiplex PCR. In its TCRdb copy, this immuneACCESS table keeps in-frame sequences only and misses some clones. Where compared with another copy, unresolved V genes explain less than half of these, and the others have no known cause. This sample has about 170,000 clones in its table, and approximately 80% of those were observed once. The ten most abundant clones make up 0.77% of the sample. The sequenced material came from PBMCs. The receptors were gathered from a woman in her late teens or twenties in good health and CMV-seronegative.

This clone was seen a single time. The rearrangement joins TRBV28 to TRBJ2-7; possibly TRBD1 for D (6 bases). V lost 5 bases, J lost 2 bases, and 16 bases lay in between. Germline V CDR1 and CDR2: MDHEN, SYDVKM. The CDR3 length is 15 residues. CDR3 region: CASSVEGDIPYEQYF. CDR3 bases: TGTGCCAGCAGTGTGGAAGGGGACATCCCCTACGAGCAGTACTTC.

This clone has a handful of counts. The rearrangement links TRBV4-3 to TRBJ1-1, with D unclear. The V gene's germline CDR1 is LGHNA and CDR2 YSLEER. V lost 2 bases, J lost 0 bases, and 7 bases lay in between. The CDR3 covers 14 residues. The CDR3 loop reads CASSQQRVNTEAFF. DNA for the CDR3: TGCGCCAGCAGCCAACAGCGGGTGAACACTGAAGCTTTCTTT.

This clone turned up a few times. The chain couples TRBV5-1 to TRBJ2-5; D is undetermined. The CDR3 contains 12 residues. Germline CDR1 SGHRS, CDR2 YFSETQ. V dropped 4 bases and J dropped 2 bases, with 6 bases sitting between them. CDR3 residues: CASSSFQETQYF. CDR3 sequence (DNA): TGCGCCAGCAGCAGCTTTCAAGAGACCCAGTACTTC.

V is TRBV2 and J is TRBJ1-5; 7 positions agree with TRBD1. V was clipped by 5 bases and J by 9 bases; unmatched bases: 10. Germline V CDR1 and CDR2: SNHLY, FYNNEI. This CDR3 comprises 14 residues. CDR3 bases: TGTGCCAGCAGTCGACGACAGGGCGACCTGCCCCAGCATTTT. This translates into CASSRRQGDLPQHF.

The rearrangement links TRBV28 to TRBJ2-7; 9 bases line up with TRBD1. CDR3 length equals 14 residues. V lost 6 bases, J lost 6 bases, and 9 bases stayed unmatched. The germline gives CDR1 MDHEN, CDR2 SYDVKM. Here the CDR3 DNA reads TGTGCCAGCAGACATTCGGGACAGGGCTCCGAGCAGTACTTC. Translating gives CASRHSGQGSEQYF.

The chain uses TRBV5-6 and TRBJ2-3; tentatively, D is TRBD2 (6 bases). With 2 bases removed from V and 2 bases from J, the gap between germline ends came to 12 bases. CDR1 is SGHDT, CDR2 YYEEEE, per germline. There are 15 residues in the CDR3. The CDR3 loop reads CASSLAGRYTDTQYF. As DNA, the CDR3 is TGTGCCAGCAGCTTAGCGGGCCGGTACACAGATACGCAGTATTTT.

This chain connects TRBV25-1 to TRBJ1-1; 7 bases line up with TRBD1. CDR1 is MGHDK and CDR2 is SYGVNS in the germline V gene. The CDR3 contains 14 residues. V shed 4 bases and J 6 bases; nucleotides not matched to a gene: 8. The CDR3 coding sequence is TGTGCCAGCAGTGTACAACAGGGGTTCGCTGAAGCTTTCTTT. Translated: CASSVQQGFAEAFF.

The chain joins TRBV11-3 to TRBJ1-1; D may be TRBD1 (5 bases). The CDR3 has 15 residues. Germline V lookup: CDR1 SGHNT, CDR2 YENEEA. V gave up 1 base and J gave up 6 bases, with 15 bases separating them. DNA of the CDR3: TGTGCCAGCAGCTTAGCCCCTGGGGCAGGGTCTGAAGCTTTCTTT. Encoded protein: CASSLAPGAGSEAFF.

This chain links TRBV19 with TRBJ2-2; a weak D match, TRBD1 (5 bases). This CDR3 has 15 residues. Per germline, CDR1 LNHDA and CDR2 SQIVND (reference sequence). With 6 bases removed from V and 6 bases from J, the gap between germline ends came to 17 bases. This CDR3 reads CASRISHRNSGELFF. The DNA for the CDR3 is TGTGCCAGTAGGATTAGCCACAGGAATTCCGGGGAGCTGTTTTTT. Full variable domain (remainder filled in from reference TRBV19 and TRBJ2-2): DGGITQSPKYLFRKEGQNVTLSCEQNLNHDAMYWYRQDPGQGLRLIYYSQIVNDFQKGDIAEGYSVSREKKESFPLTVTSAQKNPTAFYLCASRISHRNSGELFFGEGSRLTVL.

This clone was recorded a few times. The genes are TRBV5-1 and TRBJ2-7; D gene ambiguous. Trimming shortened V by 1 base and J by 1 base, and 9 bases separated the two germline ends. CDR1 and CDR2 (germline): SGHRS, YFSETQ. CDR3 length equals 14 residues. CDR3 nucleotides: TGCGCCAGCAGCTTGAGAGCTCTTTCCTACGAGCAGTACTTC. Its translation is CASSLRALSYEQYF.

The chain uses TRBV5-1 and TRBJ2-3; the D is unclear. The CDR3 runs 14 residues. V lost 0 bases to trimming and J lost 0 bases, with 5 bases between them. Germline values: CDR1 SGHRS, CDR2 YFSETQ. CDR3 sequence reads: CASSLGPSTDTQYF. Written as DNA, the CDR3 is TGCGCCAGCAGCTTGGGGCCTAGCACAGATACGCAGTATTTT.

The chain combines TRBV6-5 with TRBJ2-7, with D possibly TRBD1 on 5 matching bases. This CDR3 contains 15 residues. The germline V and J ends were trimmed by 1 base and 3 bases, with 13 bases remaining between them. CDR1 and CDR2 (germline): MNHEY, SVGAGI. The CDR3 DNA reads TGTGCCAGCAGTTACTATAGCCAGGGCAACTACGAGCAGTACTTC. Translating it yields CASSYYSQGNYEQYF.

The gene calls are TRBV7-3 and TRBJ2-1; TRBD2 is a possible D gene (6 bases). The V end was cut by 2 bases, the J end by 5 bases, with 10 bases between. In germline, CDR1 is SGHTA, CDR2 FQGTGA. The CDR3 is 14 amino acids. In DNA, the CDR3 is TGTGCCAGCAGCTTAGCGGGATCCAACAATGAGCAGTTCTTC. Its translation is CASSLAGSNNEQFF.

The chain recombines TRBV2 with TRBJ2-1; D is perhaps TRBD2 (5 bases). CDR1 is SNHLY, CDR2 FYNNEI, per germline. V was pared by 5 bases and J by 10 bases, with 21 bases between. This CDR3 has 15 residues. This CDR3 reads CASSRGIRSNSEQFF. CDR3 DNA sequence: TGTGCCAGCAGTAGAGGGATTCGGTCTAATTCGGAGCAGTTCTTC.

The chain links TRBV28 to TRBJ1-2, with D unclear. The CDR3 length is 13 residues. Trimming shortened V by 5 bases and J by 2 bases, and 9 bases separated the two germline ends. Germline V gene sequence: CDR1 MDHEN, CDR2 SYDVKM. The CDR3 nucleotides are TGTGCCAGCAGTCCGACTTTAAACTATGGCTACACCTTC. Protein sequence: CASSPTLNYGYTF.

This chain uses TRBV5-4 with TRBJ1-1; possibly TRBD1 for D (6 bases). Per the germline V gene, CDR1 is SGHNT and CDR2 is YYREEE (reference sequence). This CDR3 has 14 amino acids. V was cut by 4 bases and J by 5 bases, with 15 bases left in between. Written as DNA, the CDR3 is TGTGCCAGCAGCCGGGGACAAAAGGGAACTGAAGCTTTCTTT. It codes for CASSRGQKGTEAFF. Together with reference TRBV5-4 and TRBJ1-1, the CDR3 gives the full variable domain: ETGVTQSPTHLIKTRGQQVTLRCSSQSGHNTVSWYQQALGQGPQFIFQYYREEENGRGNFPPRFSGLQFPNYSSELNVNALELDDSALYLCASSRGQKGTEAFFGQGTRLTVV.

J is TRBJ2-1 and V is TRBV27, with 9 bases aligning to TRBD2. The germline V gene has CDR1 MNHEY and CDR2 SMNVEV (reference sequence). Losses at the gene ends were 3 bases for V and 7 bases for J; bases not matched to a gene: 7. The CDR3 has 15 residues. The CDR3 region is CASSLLAGEWNEQFF. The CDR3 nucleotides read TGTGCCAGCAGTTTGTTAGCGGGAGAATGGAATGAGCAGTTCTTC.

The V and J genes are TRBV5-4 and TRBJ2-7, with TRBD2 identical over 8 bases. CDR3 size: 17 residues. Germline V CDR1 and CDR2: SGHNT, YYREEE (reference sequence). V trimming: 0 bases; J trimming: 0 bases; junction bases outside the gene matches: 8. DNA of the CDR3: TGTGCCAGCAGCTTGGTTGGGTCGGGGGGGCCCTCCTACGAGCAGTACTTC. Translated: CASSLVGSGGPSYEQYF.

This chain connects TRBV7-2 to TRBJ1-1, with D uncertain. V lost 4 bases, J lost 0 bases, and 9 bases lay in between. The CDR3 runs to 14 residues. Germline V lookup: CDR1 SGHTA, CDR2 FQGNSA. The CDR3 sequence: CASSSGILNTEAFF. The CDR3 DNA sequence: TGTGCCAGCAGCTCGGGGATCCTGAACACTGAAGCTTTCTTT.